There are a few counts of the clone carrying this TCR beta chain. What it binds is unknown. The data were taken from a study of cytomegalovirus exposure and HLA in healthy donors. Study at large: HLA-typed donors contributed around 82 million unique TCRs, which were held in an early data release. Study observations and caveats: No immune exposure information besides CMV serostatus was available. Associated with cytomegalovirus, according to the listing, were around 160 TCR beta chains. Analysis was carried out at a later point, and it linked a missense DCLRE1C variant to TCR beta V- and J-gene trimming.

The PCR used 60 Vbeta and 13 Jbeta primers. TCRdb's copy holds only in-frame clones and misses some; the assay was immunoSEQ multiplex PCR. Of 75,000 to 100,000 clones listed, about 80% were seen once; the top ten hold 6% to 8%. Looked up from germline, CDR1 is LNHDA and CDR2 is SQIVND (reference sequence). V shed 9 bases and J 5 bases; nucleotides not matched to a gene: 12. CDR3 length: 14 residues. The chain combines TRBV19 with TRBJ2-5, with 7 bases fitting TRBD2. This TCR was recovered from a man aged 30 to 45 in good health and CMV-seronegative. Material: PBMCs. The CDR3 DNA reads TGTGCCAGCTCTAGCGAGAGGCGGGGGGAGACCCAGTACTTC. Its protein product is CASSSERRGETQYF.